The source of this TCR beta chain is a study of regulatory T cells in long-lasting Graves disease. The authors built TCR beta libraries using iRepertoire HTBI primers and Arm-PCR of CDR3 regions. TCRdb re-analysed the multiplex PCR reads in MiXCR, keeping a single row per CDR3 protein. This table has about 220,000 distinct CDR3 sequences, approximately 18% appearing once. This clonotype was counted only a few times. Its specificity is not known. Study-level results: Analyses excluded thyroid tissue, covering peripheral blood alone. The persistent group shared some 2,700 public clonotypes, more than the 850 to 1,000 shared by new patients. Persistent cases favored TRBV28, TRBJ1-2 and TRBJ2-5.

This CDR3 is 14 amino acids long. Trimming shortened V by 0 bases and J by 7 bases, and 11 bases separated the two germline ends. Germline V lookup: CDR1 SGDLS, CDR2 YYNGEE. The time point denotes: newly diagnosed GD, antithyroid drugs for less than 3 months. Researchers made the TCR library from RNA that was extracted from PBMCs. This sample was also put to use in a study of T cells in Graves' hyperthyroidism and ophthalmopathy. Turning to that study: The HTBI primer set was used in a first-round RT-PCR of the TCR CDR3.

This rearrangement joins TRBV9 to TRBJ2-1, with TRBD2 as a possible D gene (6 bases). The receptor comes from a young woman with Graves disease. This specimen was peripheral blood mononuclear cells (PBMCs), taken at new diagnosis, from a patient treated with antithyroid drugs. In DNA, the CDR3 is TGTGCCAGCAGCGTAGCGGGAGCTGGAAATGAGCAGTTCTTC. Encoded protein: CASSVAGAGNEQFF. The full variable domain, in which reference TRBV9 and TRBJ2-1 provide the parts outside the CDR3, is DSGVTQTPKHLITATGQRVTLRCSPRSGDLSVYWYQQSLDQGLQFLIQYYNGEERAKGNILERFSAQQFPDLHSELNLSSLELGDSALYFCASSVAGAGNEQFFGPGTRLTVL.